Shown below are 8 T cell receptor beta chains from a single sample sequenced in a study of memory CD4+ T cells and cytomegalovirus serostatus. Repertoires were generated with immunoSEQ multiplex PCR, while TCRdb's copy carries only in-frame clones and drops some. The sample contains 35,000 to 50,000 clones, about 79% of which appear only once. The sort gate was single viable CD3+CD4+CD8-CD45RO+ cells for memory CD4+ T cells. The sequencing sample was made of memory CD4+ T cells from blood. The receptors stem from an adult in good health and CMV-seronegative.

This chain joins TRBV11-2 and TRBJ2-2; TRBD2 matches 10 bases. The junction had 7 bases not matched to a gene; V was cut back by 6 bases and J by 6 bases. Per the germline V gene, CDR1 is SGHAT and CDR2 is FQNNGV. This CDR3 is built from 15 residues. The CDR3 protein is CASSIAGGGPGELFF. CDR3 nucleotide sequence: TGTGCCAGCAGTATAGCGGGAGGTGGGCCCGGGGAGCTGTTTTTT.

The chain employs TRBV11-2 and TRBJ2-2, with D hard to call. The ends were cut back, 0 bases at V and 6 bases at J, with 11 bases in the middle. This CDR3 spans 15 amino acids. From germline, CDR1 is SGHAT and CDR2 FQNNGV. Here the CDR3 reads CASSLDLGLAGELFF. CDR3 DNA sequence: TGTGCCAGCAGCTTAGATCTCGGGTTGGCCGGGGAGCTGTTTTTT. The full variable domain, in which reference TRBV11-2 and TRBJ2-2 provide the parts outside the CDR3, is EAGVAQSPRYKIIEKRQSVAFWCNPISGHATLYWYQQILGQGPKLLIQFQNNGVVDDSQLPKDRFSAERLKGVDSTLKIQPAKLEDSAVYLCASSLDLGLAGELFFGEGSRLTVL.

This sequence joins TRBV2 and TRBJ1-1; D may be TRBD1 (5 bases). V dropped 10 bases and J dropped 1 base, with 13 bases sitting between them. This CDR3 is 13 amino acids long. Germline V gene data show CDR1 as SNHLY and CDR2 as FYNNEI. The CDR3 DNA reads TGTGCCATACAGGAGGCCCCGAACACTGAAGCTTTCTTT. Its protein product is CAIQEAPNTEAFF.

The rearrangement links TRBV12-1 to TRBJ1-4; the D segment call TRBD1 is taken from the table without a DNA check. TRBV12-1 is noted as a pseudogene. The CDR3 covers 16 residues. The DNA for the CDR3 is TGTGCCAGCAGCTTTGAGTACAGGGGTCGGAATGAAAAACTGTTTTTT. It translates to CASSFEYRGRNEKLFF.

CDR3 amino acids: CASSHPLSRGLGSPLHF. In nucleotides, the CDR3 is TGCGCCAGCAGCCATCCTTTGAGCAGGGGGCTCGGGTCACCCCTCCACTTT. The chain carries TRBV4-1 and TRBJ1-6, with 8 nucleotides matching TRBD1. Germline values: CDR1 MGHRA, CDR2 YSYEKL. The V and J ends lost 3 bases and 10 bases, in that order; junction bases with no gene match: 14. The CDR3 spans 17 residues.

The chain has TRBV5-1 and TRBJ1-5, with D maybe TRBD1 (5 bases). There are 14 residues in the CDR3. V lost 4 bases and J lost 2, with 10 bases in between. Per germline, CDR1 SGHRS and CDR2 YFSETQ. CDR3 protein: CASSVGGGNQPQHF. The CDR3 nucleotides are TGCGCCAGCAGCGTGGGGGGGGGCAATCAGCCCCAGCATTTT.

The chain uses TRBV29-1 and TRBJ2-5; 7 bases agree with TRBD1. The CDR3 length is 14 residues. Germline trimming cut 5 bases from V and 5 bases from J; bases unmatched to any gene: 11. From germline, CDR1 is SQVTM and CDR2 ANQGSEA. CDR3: CSVQTQGPLETQYF. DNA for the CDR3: TGCAGCGTTCAAACACAGGGGCCCCTGGAGACCCAGTACTTC.

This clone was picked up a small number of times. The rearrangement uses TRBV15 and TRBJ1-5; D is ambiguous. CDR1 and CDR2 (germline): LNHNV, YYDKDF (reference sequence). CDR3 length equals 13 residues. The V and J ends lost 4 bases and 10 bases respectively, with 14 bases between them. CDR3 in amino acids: CATSIRPTSPQHF. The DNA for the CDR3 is TGTGCCACCAGCATACGCCCCACTAGTCCCCAGCATTTT.